These 20 T cell receptor beta chains were sequenced from one sample in a study of blood T cell repertoires in COVID-19. Here immunoSEQ multiplex PCR was the method, and the copy in TCRdb shows in-frame clones only, minus some. The repertoire holds around 160,000 clones, with about 81% as singletons. Sequencing used peripheral blood. These receptors were taken from a woman of 80 years or more with acute or convalescent COVID-19.

This clone showed up just once. J is TRBJ1-1 and V is TRBV19, with 9 bases that match TRBD1. Germline loops: CDR1 LNHDA, CDR2 SQIVND (reference sequence). CDR3 length: 14 residues. The junction had 7 bases not matched to a gene; V was cut back by 7 bases and J by 4 bases. CDR3 coding DNA: TGTGCCAGTAATTCGGACAGGGGAGGCACTGAAGCTTTCTTT. It yields the protein CASNSDRGGTEAFF.

The chain couples TRBV7-3 to TRBJ2-1; D call uncertain. Germline CDR1 is SGHTA and CDR2 is FQGTGA. The CDR3 length is 11 residues. V shed 2 bases and J shed 8 bases, with 4 bases lying between them. CDR3 residues: CASSLGHEQFF. For the CDR3, the DNA is TGTGCCAGCAGCTTAGGGCATGAGCAGTTCTTC.

The V and J genes are TRBV2 and TRBJ1-2, with 10 bases matching TRBD1. V lost 6 bases to trimming and J lost 7 bases; unmatched junction nucleotides: 11. Germline CDR1 is SNHLY and CDR2 is FYNNEI. This CDR3 comprises 15 residues. The CDR3 DNA follows: TGTGCCAGCAGCCTCCGGGACAGGGGTTTTTCTGGCTACACCTTC. Encoded protein: CASSLRDRGFSGYTF.

Only a few counts were recorded for this clone. The J gene is TRBJ2-1, the V gene TRBV5-6; D is undetermined. This CDR3 is 12 amino acids long. V lost 5 bases and J lost 8, with 11 bases in between. Germline V lookup: CDR1 SGHDT, CDR2 YYEEEE. The CDR3 sequence: CASSLDFDEQFF. In nucleotides, the CDR3 is TGTGCCAGCAGTCTAGACTTCGATGAGCAGTTCTTC.

This sequence joins TRBV27 and TRBJ2-1; TRBD2 aligns across 11 bases. This CDR3 region has 16 residues. The V segment lost 3 bases and the J segment 8 bases; nucleotides outside the gene matches: 9. Germline loops: CDR1 MNHEY, CDR2 SMNVEV (reference sequence). CDR3 protein: CASSLLGLAGGDEQFF. CDR3 DNA: TGTGCCAGCAGTTTGCTAGGACTAGCGGGTGGGGATGAGCAGTTCTTC.

The J gene is TRBJ2-1, the V gene TRBV11-2; a possible D gene is TRBD2 (6 bases). Germline V CDR1 and CDR2: SGHAT, FQNNGV. The CDR3 length is 16 residues. V gave up 5 bases and J gave up 1 base, with 15 bases separating them. Here the CDR3 reads CASSPRGTRSYNEQFF. DNA of the CDR3: TGTGCCAGCAGCCCACGAGGGACTCGTTCCTACAATGAGCAGTTCTTC.

This clone was recorded at least ten times. The V gene is TRBV3-1 (or the pseudogene TRBV3-2), the J gene TRBJ2-6, with TRBD2 matching over 8 bases. The germline gives CDR1 LGHDT, CDR2 YNNKEL (reference sequence). This CDR3 comprises 14 residues. V lost 4 bases and J lost 10; bases outside the gene matches: 6. The CDR3 nucleotides read TGTGCCAGCAGCCCGGGGGGGGGCGCGAACGTCCTGACTTTC. Translation: CASSPGGGANVLTF.

The sample holds one count of this clone. V usage is TRBV5-1 and J usage is TRBJ1-6; weak D call: TRBD1 (5 bases). Per germline, CDR1 SGHRS and CDR2 YFSETQ. V lost 0 bases and J lost 10, with 14 bases in between. The CDR3 sequence is 15 residues long. The CDR3 DNA sequence: TGCGCCAGCAGCTTGGTAGGCAGGGAAAGCTCACCCCTCCACTTT. Protein product: CASSLVGRESSPLHF.

The table lists this clone with a count of one. This chain joins TRBV3-1 (or the pseudogene TRBV3-2) and TRBJ2-3; unclear D gene. CDR3 length equals 16 residues. V was cut by 4 bases and J by 1 base, with 15 bases left in between. The germline gives CDR1 LGHDT, CDR2 YNNKEL (reference sequence). CDR3 region: CASSPIAALGTDTQYF. CDR3 DNA: TGTGCCAGCAGCCCTATTGCGGCGCTCGGCACAGATACGCAGTATTTT.

The chain is built from TRBV19 and TRBJ2-5; 9 nucleotides agree with TRBD1. Germline CDR1 LNHDA, CDR2 SQIVND (reference sequence). This CDR3 is built from 14 residues. V shed 5 bases and J 2 bases; nucleotides not matched to a gene: 3. CDR3 sequence reads: CASSLGQGQETQYF. The CDR3 bases are TGTGCCAGTAGTCTCGGACAGGGGCAAGAGACCCAGTACTTC.

This clone was seen just once. Here the CDR3 DNA reads TGTGCCTGGAGCAGTAATTCACCCCTCCACTTT. This sequence encodes CAWSSNSPLHF. The chain recombines TRBV30 with TRBJ1-6; the D is unclear. CDR1 and CDR2 from the germline V gene are GTSNPN and SVGIG (reference sequence). The CDR3 has 11 residues. V was cut by 3 bases and J by 6 bases, with 3 bases left in between.

This chain joins TRBV6-5 and TRBJ1-5; perhaps TRBD1 as D (5 bases). Trimming cost V 6 bases and J 1 base, with 13 bases left between them. CDR1 is MNHEY and CDR2 is SVGAGI in the germline V gene. This CDR3 is built from 15 residues. The CDR3 loop reads CASRPVDRSNQPQHF. CDR3 sequence (DNA): TGTGCCAGCAGACCCGTCGACAGAAGCAATCAGCCCCAGCATTTT.

The chain has TRBV5-1 and TRBJ2-5; TRBD1 matches 7 bases. Germline lookup yields CDR1 SGHRS and CDR2 YFSETQ. V was pared by 6 bases and J by 5 bases, with 7 bases of the junction left unmatched. The CDR3 is made up of 13 amino acids. CDR3 residues: CASMSQGVETQYF. The CDR3 DNA reads as TGCGCCAGCATGTCGCAGGGGGTGGAGACCCAGTACTTC.

The table lists this clone with many counts. The chain is built from TRBV12-3 or TRBV12-4 and TRBJ2-7; a possible D gene is TRBD1 (5 bases). Trimming took 2 bases from V and 1 from J, leaving 6 bases between them. CDR3 length: 13 residues. The CDR3 DNA sequence: TGTGCCAGCAGTTTACAGGGTTCCTACGAGCAGTACTTC. This codes for CASSLQGSYEQYF.

This rearrangement joins TRBV5-5 to TRBJ2-3; D is possibly TRBD2 (6 bases). Trimming left V 2 bases short and J 0 bases short, with 10 bases between. CDR1 is SGHKS and CDR2 is YYEKEE in the germline V gene (reference sequence). This CDR3 region has 15 residues. The CDR3 coding sequence is TGTGCCAGCAGCTTCGGAGGGGTTAGCACAGATACGCAGTATTTT. It codes for CASSFGGVSTDTQYF.

The V and J genes are TRBV18 and TRBJ1-2; 8 positions agree with TRBD1. The V gene's germline CDR1 is KGHSH and CDR2 LQKENI. The junction had 11 bases not matched to a gene; V was cut back by 4 bases and J by 7 bases. The CDR3 covers 15 residues. For the CDR3, the DNA is TGTGCCAGCTCACTGCTGACAGGGGAAGGAGTTGGCTACACCTTC. It encodes CASSLLTGEGVGYTF. Full variable domain (outside the CDR3, taken from reference TRBV18 and TRBJ1-2): NAGVMQNPRHLVRRRGQEARLRCSPMKGHSHVYWYRQLPEEGLKFMVYLQKENIIDESGMPKERFSAEFPKEGPSILRIQQVVRGDSAAYFCASSLLTGEGVGYTFGSGTRLTVV.

The CDR3 reads CASRRQGSTDTQYF. The CDR3 DNA reads as TGTGCAAGTCGCCGACAGGGCTCCACAGATACGCAGTATTTT. The genes are TRBV12-2 and TRBJ2-3; TRBD1, the table's D call, lacks a check against the DNA. TRBV12-2 is a pseudogene. This CDR3 has 14 amino acids.

The chain carries TRBV2 and TRBJ2-2, with TRBD2 matching 8 bases. Germline CDR1 SNHLY, CDR2 FYNNEI. The CDR3 consists of 15 residues. After removal of 4 bases from V and 4 bases from J, the junction contained 5 bases not matched to a gene. CDR3 in DNA: TGTGCCAGCAGTGCGGGGGGGCGAAGCACCGGGGAGCTGTTTTTT. As protein: CASSAGGRSTGELFF.

In nucleotides, the CDR3 is TGTGCCAGCAGTGATACAGGGATGCGGGTCGAGCAGTACTTC. Encoded protein: CASSDTGMRVEQYF. This chain connects TRBV6-1 to TRBJ2-7; perhaps TRBD1 as D (6 bases). The germline CDR1 and CDR2 sequences are MNHNS and SASEGT. Trimming shortened V by 3 bases and J by 6 bases, and 15 bases separated the two germline ends. This CDR3 comprises 14 residues.

The rearrangement uses TRBV30 and TRBJ2-7; D is unclear. Germline CDR1 reads GTSNPN; CDR2 reads SVGIG (reference sequence). CDR3 length: 13 amino acids. Trimming took off 4 bases at V and 2 bases at J, with 12 bases between the two ends. Written as DNA, the CDR3 is TGTGCCTGGATAGTGGAGCTACCCTACGAGCAGTACTTC. Translated, it gives CAWIVELPYEQYF.